Listed here are 5 T cell receptor beta chains from one sample, sequenced in a study of T cells after yellow fever vaccination. MiXCR, applied by TCRdb to the 5' RACE reads, yields one record per CDR3 protein. The sample has around 150,000 distinct CDR3 sequences, about 7% seen once. The source material was CD4+ T cells sorted from PBMCs, sampled less than 6 days after the first yellow fever vaccination. The receptors originated from a man younger than 35 who received the YFV17D yellow fever vaccine.

There are many counts of this clonotype. The chain combines TRBV5-1 with TRBJ2-7; TRBD2 matches at 11 bases. J gave up 4 bases and V 4 bases, and 7 bases lay outside the gene matches. This CDR3 contains 15 residues. Germline CDR1 reads SGHRS; CDR2 reads YFSETQ. The CDR3: CASSRFSGGAYEQYV. CDR3 nucleotide sequence: TGCGCCAGCAGCAGATTTAGCGGGGGGGCGTACGAGCAGTACGTC.

The V and J genes are TRBV12-3 or TRBV12-4 and TRBJ1-5; D gene uncertain. V was cut by 6 bases and J by 0 bases, with 9 bases left in between. There are 14 residues in the CDR3. This chain's CDR3 is CASSWGSSNQPQHF. As DNA, the CDR3 is TGTGCCAGCAGCTGGGGTTCTAGCAATCAGCCCCAGCATTTT.

The chain carries TRBV6-1 and TRBJ2-7, with D perhaps matching TRBD1 (5 bases). Germline V gene lookup returns CDR1 MNHNS and CDR2 SASEGT. The CDR3 totals 13 residues. V lost 2 bases, J lost 3 bases, and 8 bases lay in between. Here the CDR3 reads CASSEPQGYEQYF. Here the CDR3 DNA reads TGTGCCAGCAGTGAACCGCAGGGCTACGAGCAGTACTTC.

This clonotype was counted at least ten times. The chain joins TRBV29-1 to TRBJ2-5, with a tentative D call TRBD2 (6 bases). The CDR3 contains 11 residues. V lost 8 bases to trimming and J lost 9 bases, with 16 bases between them. CDR1 and CDR2 (germline): SQVTM, ANQGSEA. CDR3 in DNA: TGCAGCACTCGGGACTTACTGGCCCAGTACTTC. It encodes CSTRDLLAQYF.

Ten or more counts support this clonotype. The V gene is TRBV20-1, the J gene TRBJ2-7; TRBD1 matches 9 bases. Germline CDR1 is DFQATT and CDR2 is SNEGSKA (reference sequence). J gave up 2 bases and V 5 bases, and 7 bases lay outside the gene matches. This CDR3 comprises 14 residues. CDR3 amino acids: CSASDRGEAYEQYF. CDR3 in DNA: TGCAGTGCTTCCGACAGGGGGGAGGCCTACGAGCAGTACTTC.